A selection of T cell receptor beta chains follows, all from one sample in a study of blood T cell repertoires in COVID-19. This table comes from immunoSEQ multiplex PCR, and its TCRdb copy is limited to in-frame clones, with some not included. The sample lists over 250,000 clones; 85% to 90% were seen once. The sample was PBMCs or T cells enriched from blood (not recorded which). Receptors originate from a woman aged 60-70 years in a cohort exposed to, infected with or recovered from COVID-19 (not recorded which). The CDR3 runs from the conserved cysteine through the conserved F or W. The order of the fields is clone size, D gene, V gene, J gene, CDR3 DNA, CDR3 protein. The D gene is left open where the match is weak. Clone size appears in some rows only: once, few, many, or a class for an expanded clone.

clone size: NA; D gene: NA; V gene: TRBV13; J gene: TRBJ2-7; CDR3 DNA: TGTGCCAGCAGCTTAAATCTCCACTCAAGCTCCTACGAGCAGTACTTC; CDR3 protein: CASSLNLHSSSYEQYF
clone size: NA; D gene: TRBD1; V gene: TRBV6-5; J gene: TRBJ2-2; CDR3 DNA: TGTGCCAGCAGACGACCGGGACAGGGGACCGGGGAGCTGTTTTTT; CDR3 protein: CASRRPGQGTGELFF
clone size: NA; D gene: TRBD1; V gene: TRBV4-2; J gene: TRBJ1-2; CDR3 DNA: TGTGCCAGCAGCCAAGATCTTGCGGTTGGGGCAGGGGGCGGCTATGGCTACACCTTC; CDR3 protein: CASSQDLAVGAGGGYGYTF
clone size: once; D gene: NA; V gene: TRBV7-2; J gene: TRBJ1-5; CDR3 DNA: TGTGCCAGCAGCTCCCTGTCCCAAGGGGCCCAGCATTTT; CDR3 protein: CASSSLSQGAQHF
clone size: NA; D gene: TRBD1; V gene: TRBV27; J gene: TRBJ1-5; CDR3 DNA: TGTGCCAGCAGTTTGGGCAGGGGGAATCAGCCCCAGCATTTT; CDR3 protein: CASSLGRGNQPQHF
clone size: NA; D gene: NA; V gene: TRBV6-2/TRBV6-3; J gene: TRBJ2-7; CDR3 DNA: TGTGCCAGCAGTTACTCGGGGGGTGACGACGAGCAGTACTTC; CDR3 protein: CASSYSGGDDEQYF
clone size: NA; D gene: TRBD1; V gene: TRBV4-1; J gene: TRBJ1-5; CDR3 DNA: TGCGCCAGCAGCCCAGGGACAGCCCACAATCAGCCCCAGCATTTT; CDR3 protein: CASSPGTAHNQPQHF
clone size: NA; D gene: NA; V gene: TRBV7-2; J gene: TRBJ1-5; CDR3 DNA: TGTGCCAGCAGCTTAGTGGCAGGGGGCAATCAGCCCCAGCATTTT; CDR3 protein: CASSLVAGGNQPQHF
clone size: NA; D gene: TRBD2; V gene: TRBV28; J gene: TRBJ2-7; CDR3 DNA: TGTGCCAGCAGTTTACTACCCGGGACTAGCGTCTCCTACGAGCAGTACTTC; CDR3 protein: CASSLLPGTSVSYEQYF
clone size: NA; D gene: TRBD1; V gene: TRBV18; J gene: TRBJ1-5; CDR3 DNA: TGTGCCAGCTCCCGGACAGGGGATCAGCCCCAGCATTTT; CDR3 protein: CASSRTGDQPQHF
clone size: NA; D gene: NA; V gene: TRBV5-1; J gene: TRBJ2-1; CDR3 DNA: TGCGCCAGCAGCTCCAAACGGGGTAGCAATGAGCAGTTCTTC; CDR3 protein: CASSSKRGSNEQFF
clone size: NA; D gene: TRBD2; V gene: TRBV6-2/TRBV6-3; J gene: TRBJ2-1; CDR3 DNA: TGTGCCAGCAGTTGGGGACTAGCGGACAATGAGCAGTTCTTC; CDR3 protein: CASSWGLADNEQFF
clone size: NA; D gene: NA; V gene: TRBV4-3; J gene: TRBJ1-5; CDR3 DNA: TGCGCCAGCAGCCAAGATCATAAACTAGGGCAGGGGTTTTATAGCAATCAGCCCCAGCATTTT; CDR3 protein: CASSQDHKLGQGFYSNQPQHF
clone size: NA; D gene: TRBD2; V gene: TRBV28; J gene: TRBJ2-5; CDR3 DNA: TGTGCCAGCAGTCTAGCGGGAGGGTTCCAAGAGACCCAGTACTTC; CDR3 protein: CASSLAGGFQETQYF
clone size: NA; D gene: TRBD1; V gene: TRBV28; J gene: TRBJ1-2; CDR3 DNA: TGTGCCAGCAGTACAGGGACAGCTAAAAGCTATGGCTACACCTTC; CDR3 protein: CASSTGTAKSYGYTF
clone size: NA; D gene: TRBD1; V gene: TRBV19; J gene: TRBJ1-6; CDR3 DNA: TGTGCCAGTTCCTCGGGACAGGGGAATTCACCCCTCCACTTT; CDR3 protein: CASSSGQGNSPLHF
clone size: NA; D gene: TRBD2; V gene: TRBV9; J gene: TRBJ2-7; CDR3 DNA: TGTGCCAGCAGCGTACTAGCGGGAGGGGGCGAGCAGTACTTC; CDR3 protein: CASSVLAGGGEQYF